The 21 T cell receptor beta chains given below trace back to one sample, sequenced in a study of CD8 T cells in ankylosing spondylitis. Study-level findings and limits: A TCR beta motif of fewer than ten highly homologous variants appeared characteristic of ankylosing spondylitis blood.

These TCRs' antigens remain unknown. TCRdb reprocessed the 5' RACE reads with MiXCR, giving one entry per CDR3 protein. The data contain 700,000 to 1,000,000 distinct CDR3 sequences, 10% to 15% of them singletons. Sequenced sample: blood, either unsorted or a sorted T cell fraction (not recorded which). The receptors here all came from a male donor with ankylosing spondylitis.

This clonotype was seen many times. J is TRBJ1-6 and V is TRBV7-9, with D uncertain. Germline V gene lookup returns CDR1 SEHNR and CDR2 FQNEAQ (reference sequence). The CDR3 covers 13 residues. V was clipped by 1 base and J by 9 bases, with 7 bases between them. This CDR3 is CASSLEGTSPLHF. The CDR3 DNA reads TGTGCCAGCAGCTTAGAGGGTACTTCACCCCTCCACTTT.

There are a few counts of this clonotype. V is TRBV7-8 and J is TRBJ2-5; 9 bases match TRBD1. Germline values: CDR1 SGHVS, CDR2 FQNEAQ. The trim removed 2 bases at V and 5 bases at J, leaving 18 bases unmatched. There are 19 residues in the CDR3. CDR3 DNA: TGTGCCAGCAGCTTAATATTGTTTACAGGGGGCATCGGGGTGGAGACCCAGTACTTC. This sequence encodes CASSLILFTGGIGVETQYF.

This clonotype showed up just a few times. The chain links TRBV4-1 to TRBJ2-1, with 9 bases fitting TRBD2. The CDR3 totals 21 residues. V lost 0 bases, J lost 0 bases, and 15 bases stayed unmatched. Germline V lookup: CDR1 MGHRA, CDR2 YSYEKL. CDR3 nucleotide sequence: TGCGCCAGCAGCCAAGAGGGGGCGCGAACCCCTAGCGGGGACTCCTACAATGAGCAGTTCTTC. It translates to CASSQEGARTPSGDSYNEQFF.

The gene calls are TRBV10-3 and TRBJ2-3; D is unresolved. V was shortened by 0 bases and J by 4 bases, with 11 bases between the two germline ends. This CDR3 contains 15 residues. Per the germline V gene, CDR1 is ENHRY and CDR2 is SYGVKD. The chain's CDR3 is CAISESKGRADTQYF. Written as DNA, the CDR3 is TGTGCCATCAGTGAGTCCAAGGGCCGGGCAGATACGCAGTATTTT.

This clonotype was found a few times. The V call is TRBV4-2, the J call TRBJ1-2; weak D call: TRBD1 (5 bases). The V gene's germline CDR1 is LGHNA and CDR2 YNFKEQ. V gave up 4 bases and J gave up 2 bases, with 11 bases separating them. The CDR3 has 14 residues. The DNA for the CDR3 is TGTGCCAGCAGCCCCAACTACAGGAACTATGGCTACACCTTC. This encodes CASSPNYRNYGYTF.

This clonotype occurred a few times. The rearrangement joins TRBV10-3 to TRBJ2-7; D gene unclear. V lost 2 bases to trimming and J lost 0 bases, with 14 bases between them. CDR3 length: 16 residues. Germline V CDR1 and CDR2: ENHRY, SYGVKD. CDR3 sequence: CAISEVEAGRSYEQYF. The CDR3 bases are TGTGCCATCAGTGAGGTCGAGGCAGGCCGCTCCTACGAGCAGTACTTC.

This clonotype was counted at least ten times. V and J are TRBV29-1 and TRBJ1-2; D perhaps matches TRBD1 (5 bases). V lost 5 bases to trimming and J lost 0 bases, with 19 bases between them. CDR3 size: 16 residues. In germline, CDR1 is SQVTM, CDR2 ANQGSEA. The CDR3 protein is CSVSSQGPSSNYGYTF. CDR3 sequence (DNA): TGCAGCGTTTCCTCCCAGGGACCTTCATCTAACTATGGCTACACCTTC.

The sample holds a few counts of this clonotype. V is TRBV6-1 and J is TRBJ2-3, with TRBD2 as a possible D gene (6 bases). The CDR3 runs to 13 residues. V gave up 10 bases and J gave up 2 bases, with 13 bases separating them. Looked up from germline, CDR1 is MNHNS and CDR2 is SASEGT. The CDR3 spells CAIRRGTTDTQYF. The CDR3, as DNA: TGTGCCATCAGGCGGGGTACCACAGATACGCAGTATTTT.

This clonotype has a handful of counts. This chain links TRBV5-1 with TRBJ2-7; 7 positions match TRBD1. This CDR3 region has 12 residues. From germline, CDR1 is SGHRS and CDR2 YFSETQ. Germline trimming cut 6 bases from V and 5 bases from J; bases unmatched to any gene: 5. In DNA form, the CDR3 reads TGCGCCAGCAAAACAGGGGTTGACGAGCAGTACTTC. Amino acid sequence: CASKTGVDEQYF.

This chain uses TRBV6-1 with TRBJ2-3; perhaps D is TRBD1 or TRBD2 (5 bases each). CDR1 is MNHNS, CDR2 SASEGT, per germline. The CDR3 has 16 residues. The V end lost 5 bases, the J end lost 2 bases, and 17 bases lay between the germline ends. CDR3 sequence: CASSRGDGAHTDTQYF. CDR3 in DNA: TGTGCCAGCAGTCGAGGGGACGGGGCGCACACAGATACGCAGTATTTT.

This clonotype was seen a handful of times. In DNA form, the CDR3 reads TGTGCCATCAGCCCTACTGGGGGCTCCACTGAAGCTTTCTTT. Translated, it gives CAISPTGGSTEAFF. The V gene is TRBV10-3, the J gene TRBJ1-1, with D perhaps TRBD1 (6 bases). Germline V lookup: CDR1 ENHRY, CDR2 SYGVKD. The CDR3 is 14 residues long. Trimming took off 6 bases at V and 4 bases at J, with 15 bases between the two ends.

The chain uses TRBV20-1 and TRBJ2-5, with 8 bases identical to TRBD2. In germline, CDR1 is DFQATT, CDR2 SNEGSKA (reference sequence). The V gene end was trimmed by 0 bases and the J gene end by 7 bases; junction bases not matched to a gene: 4. This CDR3 has 13 residues. The CDR3 sequence is CSARDKRGRTQYF. CDR3 sequence (DNA): TGCAGTGCTAGAGATAAGCGGGGGAGGACCCAGTACTTC.

This clonotype occurred many times. The V call is TRBV20-1, the J call TRBJ1-2, with D perhaps matching TRBD1 (6 bases). The CDR3 is 15 residues long. Germline V CDR1 and CDR2: DFQATT, SNEGSKA (reference sequence). V shed 0 bases and J shed 4 bases, with 15 bases lying between them. DNA for the CDR3: TGCAGTGCTAGAGAATGGGGGACACAAAGCTATGGCTACACCTTC. Translation gives CSAREWGTQSYGYTF.

This clonotype was observed a few times. DNA of the CDR3: TGCGCCAGCAGCTTCGCCCGCACCCCTAACAATGAGCAGTTCTTC. It specifies CASSFARTPNNEQFF. The chain employs TRBV5-1 and TRBJ2-1; D not resolved. V lost 2 bases, J lost 5 bases, and 14 bases lay in between. Germline V gives CDR1 SGHRS, CDR2 YFSETQ. The CDR3 consists of 15 residues.

In this sample, this clonotype turned up a few times. The chain has TRBV9 and TRBJ2-2, with a tentative D call TRBD1 (6 bases). This CDR3 contains 15 residues. The V end was cut by 4 bases, the J end by 3 bases, with 13 bases between. Germline CDR1 SGDLS, CDR2 YYNGEE. This chain's CDR3 is CASSPDRWDTGELFF. CDR3 nucleotides: TGTGCCAGCAGCCCAGACAGGTGGGACACCGGGGAGCTGTTTTTT.

This clonotype was seen only a few times. V is TRBV10-3 and J is TRBJ1-4; tentatively, D is TRBD1 (6 bases). The CDR3 is 12 residues long. V was pared by 8 bases and J by 5 bases, with 9 bases between. Germline values: CDR1 ENHRY, CDR2 SYGVKD. CDR3 bases: TGTGCCATCGGTAGGGGGAATGAAAAACTGTTTTTT. Translation: CAIGRGNEKLFF.

This clonotype occurred a few times. V gene TRBV27 combines with J gene TRBJ2-1; tentative D call: TRBD2 (5 bases). Germline V CDR1 and CDR2: MNHEY, SMNVEV (reference sequence). CDR3 length: 15 amino acids. With 2 bases removed from V and 2 bases from J, the gap between germline ends came to 10 bases. For the CDR3, the DNA is TGTGCCAGCAGTTTAGACTACTCCCCCTACAATGAGCAGTTCTTC. Its translation is CASSLDYSPYNEQFF.

The table lists this clonotype with many counts. The V gene is TRBV9, the J gene TRBJ2-1; TRBD2 is a possible D gene (6 bases). The CDR3 has 15 residues. Trimming removed 0 bases at V and 6 bases at J, with 13 bases between. Germline loops: CDR1 SGDLS, CDR2 YYNGEE. The CDR3 sequence: CASSVGLGEGNEQFF. The CDR3 nucleotides read TGTGCCAGCAGCGTAGGACTAGGGGAAGGCAATGAGCAGTTCTTC.

The rearrangement uses TRBV7-9 and TRBJ2-3; 7 nucleotides agree with TRBD2. J lost 2 bases, V lost 5 bases, and 13 bases had no gene match. CDR1 SEHNR and CDR2 FQNEAQ come from the germline V gene (reference sequence). The CDR3 covers 17 residues. CDR3 in DNA: TGTGCCAGCAGCCCCCCTCGTGTAGCGGGTTACACAGATACGCAGTATTTT. It encodes CASSPPRVAGYTDTQYF.

This clonotype was observed at least ten times. This chain uses TRBV29-1 with TRBJ2-1; TRBD1 might be the D (5 bases). Looked up from germline, CDR1 is SQVTM and CDR2 is ANQGSEA. CDR3 size: 12 residues. Trimming left V 7 bases short and J 8 bases short, with 15 bases between. The CDR3 is CSASNWGDEQFF. CDR3 DNA sequence: TGCAGCGCCTCTAACTGGGGCGATGAGCAGTTCTTC.

This clonotype appeared a few times. The chain joins TRBV24-1 to TRBJ2-1; 8 bases map to TRBD2. The CDR3 sequence is 15 residues long. V lost 2 bases, J lost 3 bases, and 2 bases stayed unmatched. The germline V gene encodes CDR1 KGHDR and CDR2 SFDVKD. CDR3 amino acids: CATSDWRGDYNEQFF. CDR3 bases: TGTGCCACCAGTGATTGGCGGGGGGACTACAATGAGCAGTTCTTC.